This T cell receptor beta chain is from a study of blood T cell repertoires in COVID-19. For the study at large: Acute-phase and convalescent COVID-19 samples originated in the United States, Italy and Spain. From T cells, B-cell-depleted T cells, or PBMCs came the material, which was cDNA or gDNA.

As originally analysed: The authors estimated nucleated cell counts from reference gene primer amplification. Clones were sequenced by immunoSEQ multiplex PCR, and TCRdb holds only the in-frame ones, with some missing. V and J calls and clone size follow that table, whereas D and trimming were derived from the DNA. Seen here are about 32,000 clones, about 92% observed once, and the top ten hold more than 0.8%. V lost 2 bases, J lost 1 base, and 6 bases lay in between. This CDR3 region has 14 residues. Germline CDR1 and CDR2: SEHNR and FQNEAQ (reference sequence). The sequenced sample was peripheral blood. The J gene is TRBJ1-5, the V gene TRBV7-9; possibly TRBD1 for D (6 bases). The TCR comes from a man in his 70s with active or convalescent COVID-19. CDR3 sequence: CASSLQGSNQPQHF. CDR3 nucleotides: TGTGCCAGCAGCTTACAGGGGAGCAATCAGCCCCAGCATTTT.